This passage covers 12 T cell receptor beta chains from one sample sequenced in a study of tissue T cells after allogeneic stem cell transplantation. TCRdb's copy holds only in-frame clones and misses some; the assay was immunoSEQ multiplex PCR. The profile shows about 6,300 clones, nearly 70% of them singletons. The specimen comprised tissue from the rectum, sampled at autopsy. The origin of the receptors is a woman aged 18-55 years with breast cancer.

This clone appeared a few times. The chain employs TRBV15 and TRBJ1-4; TRBD1 matches 8 bases. CDR1 is LNHNV and CDR2 is YYDKDF in the germline V gene (reference sequence). The CDR3 extends over 18 amino acids. V dropped 0 bases and J dropped 4; count of bases not matched to a gene: 10. CDR3 region: CATSRDPRRQGHNEKLFF. DNA for the CDR3: TGTGCCACCAGCAGAGATCCCCGACGACAGGGGCATAATGAAAAACTGTTTTTT.

DNA for the CDR3: TGTGCCTGGAGTAGGACAGCGTACACAGATACGCAGTATTTT. Protein sequence: CAWSRTAYTDTQYF. The chain has TRBV30 and TRBJ2-3; D possibly corresponds to TRBD1 (6 bases). V was trimmed by 2 bases and J by 2 bases, leaving 11 bases between them. Germline V gene lookup returns CDR1 GTSNPN and CDR2 SVGIG (reference sequence). The CDR3 sequence is 14 residues long. Based on the CDR3 plus reference TRBV30 and TRBJ2-3, the full variable domain is SQTIHQWPATLVQPVGSPLSLECTVEGTSNPNLYWYRQAAGRGLQLLFYSVGIGQISSEVPQNLSASRPQDRQFILSSKKLLLSDSGFYLCAWSRTAYTDTQYFGPGTRLTVL.

The genes are TRBV5-5 and TRBJ2-1; the D is unclear. From germline, CDR1 is SGHKS and CDR2 YYEKEE (reference sequence). The CDR3 loop spans 13 amino acids. Trimming took 4 bases from V and 4 from J, leaving 9 bases between them. The CDR3 region has the DNA TGTGCCAGCAGCATGCCAAGTTACAATGAGCAGTTCTTC. Translated, it gives CASSMPSYNEQFF. The variable domain in full, completed from reference TRBV5-5 and TRBJ2-1, reads DAGVTQSPTHLIKTRGQQVTLRCSPISGHKSVSWYQQVLGQGPQFIFQYYEKEERGRGNFPDRFSARQFPNYSSELNVNALLLGDSALYLCASSMPSYNEQFFGPGTRLTVL.

This clone was detected only a few times. The V call is TRBV19, the J call TRBJ1-5, with 8 bases aligning to TRBD1. The J segment lost 4 bases and the V segment lost 2 bases, leaving 7 bases of the junction unmatched. This CDR3 region has 16 residues. Germline-derived CDR1 and CDR2 are LNHDA and SQIVND (reference sequence). The CDR3 bases are TGTGCCAGTAGTATATTGTGGGACAGGAGAAATCAGCCCCAGCATTTT. It translates to CASSILWDRRNQPQHF.

In its sample, this clone was seen once. The gene calls are TRBV7-8 and TRBJ2-3; D might be TRBD2 (5 bases). This CDR3 has 17 amino acids. V was shortened by 3 bases and J by 4 bases, with 20 bases between the two germline ends. Germline V gives CDR1 SGHVS, CDR2 FQNEAQ. The CDR3 DNA sequence: TGTGCCAGCAGCTTCTATACCGGGCCGGGGTACGCAGATACGCAGTATTTT. This sequence encodes CASSFYTGPGYADTQYF.

The chain employs TRBV2 and TRBJ1-6, with D perhaps TRBD1 (6 bases). Trimming stripped 6 bases from V and 7 bases from J, with 16 bases between. In germline, CDR1 is SNHLY, CDR2 FYNNEI. CDR3 length: 15 residues. DNA for the CDR3: TGTGCCAGCAGCCTCTTTGGGCAGGGGAATTCACCCCTCCACTTT. This encodes CASSLFGQGNSPLHF.

The chain joins TRBV25-1 to TRBJ2-7, with 7 bases matching TRBD1. The CDR3 consists of 15 residues. From germline, CDR1 is MGHDK and CDR2 SYGVNS. The V gene end was trimmed by 2 bases and the J gene end by 0 bases; junction bases not matched to a gene: 4. CDR3 nucleotides: TGTGCCAGCAGTGAAGGGACAGCTCTCTCCTACGAGCAGTACTTC. Translating gives CASSEGTALSYEQYF.

The J gene is TRBJ2-6, the V gene TRBV3-1 (or the pseudogene TRBV3-2); 8 nucleotides match TRBD1. V lost 5 bases, J lost 4 bases, and 4 bases stayed unmatched. CDR3 length equals 15 residues. Germline CDR1 and CDR2: LGHDT and YNNKEL (reference sequence). CDR3 nucleotides: TGTGCCAGCAGCTTACAGGGGGTCGGGGCCAACGTCCTGACTTTC. Translated, it gives CASSLQGVGANVLTF.

This chain links TRBV5-5 with TRBJ2-5; 8 bases are a match to TRBD2. With 2 bases clipped from V and 0 bases from J, the junction kept 3 bases outside the gene matches. CDR3 length equals 15 residues. Germline CDR1 and CDR2: SGHKS and YYEKEE (reference sequence). The DNA of the CDR3 is TGTGCCAGCAGCTTATACGGGGGGGACCAAGAGACCCAGTACTTC. Its protein is CASSLYGGDQETQYF.

This rearrangement joins TRBV30 to TRBJ1-5; the D is unclear. The V end was cut by 0 bases, the J end by 6 bases, with 9 bases between. Looked up from germline, CDR1 is GTSNPN and CDR2 is SVGIG (reference sequence). This CDR3 contains 13 residues. The CDR3 nucleotides are TGTGCCTGGAGTGTAAAGACGGGTCAGCCCCAGCATTTT. Encoded protein: CAWSVKTGQPQHF.

This chain joins TRBV6-5 and TRBJ1-1, with unresolved D. Trimming took off 0 bases at V and 5 bases at J, with 10 bases between the two ends. This CDR3 comprises 14 residues. CDR1 MNHEY and CDR2 SVGAGI come from the germline V gene. The CDR3: CASSYSNEETEAFF. DNA of the CDR3: TGTGCCAGCAGTTACTCGAATGAGGAGACTGAAGCTTTCTTT.

The genes are TRBV13 and TRBJ1-2; perhaps TRBD1 as D (5 bases). This CDR3 is 16 amino acids long. Per the germline V gene, CDR1 is PRHDT and CDR2 is FYEKMQ (reference sequence). The V end lost 2 bases, the J end lost 0 bases, and 13 bases lay between the germline ends. The CDR3 DNA sequence: TGTGCCAGCAGCTTATTCCCGCCAGGGCCTAACTATGGCTACACCTTC. Protein product: CASSLFPPGPNYGYTF. The full variable domain, with the rest looked up from reference TRBV13 and TRBJ1-2, is AAGVIQSPRHLIKEKRETATLKCYPIPRHDTVYWYQQGPGQDPQFLISFYEKMQSDKGSIPDRFSAQQFSDYHSELNMSSLELGDSALYFCASSLFPPGPNYGYTFGSGTRLTVV.